What follows are 5 T cell receptor beta chains derived from one specimen sequenced in a study of liver allograft versus peripheral blood T cells. About the study: Recipients' peripheral blood supplied the T cell receptor repertoires against which those in transplanted livers were compared.

TCRdb re-called the reads through MiXCR, storing one row per CDR3 protein. The sample lists 3,500 to 4,000 distinct CDR3 sequences; more than 13% were seen once. All receptors derive from a human patient who had a liver transplant. Some T cells here may be from the graft donor.

By share of the sample, this clonotype is medium-sized. The chain recombines TRBV6-2 or TRBV6-3 with TRBJ2-7; perhaps TRBD1 as D (7 bases). The length of the CDR3 is 16 residues. Germline V gene lookup returns CDR1 MNHEY and CDR2 SVGEGT. V gave up 1 base and J gave up 0 bases, with 13 bases separating them. CDR3 sequence reads: CASSYFRGVHSYEQYF. CDR3 sequence (DNA): TGTGCCAGCAGTTACTTCAGGGGGGTACACTCCTACGAGCAGTACTTC.

This clonotype is large. The chain employs TRBV6-2 or TRBV6-3 and TRBJ2-1; maybe TRBD2 (6 bases). Trimming took 4 bases from V and 2 from J, leaving 15 bases between them. The CDR3 covers 16 residues. Germline lookup yields CDR1 MNHEY and CDR2 SVGEGT. CDR3 residues: CASSCRESPPYNEQFF. CDR3 nucleotide sequence: TGTGCCAGCAGTTGTCGGGAGAGCCCTCCCTACAATGAGCAGTTCTTC.

The V and J genes are TRBV12-3 or TRBV12-4 and TRBJ2-7, with TRBD2 matching over 10 bases. The CDR3 is 15 residues long. With 7 bases clipped from V and 5 bases from J, the junction kept 11 bases outside the gene matches. CDR3 region: CASTSGLAPGDEQYF. The CDR3 DNA follows: TGTGCCAGCACCTCGGGACTAGCGCCCGGGGACGAGCAGTACTTC.

Judged by abundance, this clonotype is medium-sized. The rearrangement uses TRBV10-3 and TRBJ1-5; D uncertain. The CDR3 is 14 residues long. Germline CDR1 is ENHRY and CDR2 is SYGVKD. The V end was cut by 6 bases, the J end by 3 bases, with 12 bases between. The CDR3 reads CAISLPGYNQPQHF. DNA of the CDR3: TGTGCCATCAGCCTCCCAGGATACAATCAGCCCCAGCATTTT.

This clonotype is judged medium-sized (0.01 to 0.1%). CDR3 loop: CASSMVEGLVYEQYF. The CDR3 coding sequence is TGTGCCAGTAGTATGGTGGAGGGACTTGTCTACGAGCAGTACTTC. The chain carries TRBV19 and TRBJ2-7; maybe TRBD2 (6 bases). CDR1 is LNHDA and CDR2 is SQIVND in the germline V gene (reference sequence). The V and J ends lost 3 bases and 3 bases respectively, with 15 bases between them. CDR3 length: 15 amino acids.